This passage covers 15 T cell receptor beta chains from one sample sequenced in a study of monozygotic twins with inflammatory bowel disease. TCRdb re-called the 5' RACE reads and catalogs CDR3 proteins one per entry, DNA excluded. The listing records a few hundred thousand distinct CDR3 sequences. The sequencing input was blood. These receptors all come from a human donor with ulcerative colitis or Crohn's disease, or a healthy co-twin of an affected twin (not recorded which).

This rearrangement joins TRBV5-6 to TRBJ2-7; TCRdb's assignment of TRBD2 cannot be checked, as there is no DNA. The germline gives CDR1 SGHDT, CDR2 YYEEEE. The CDR3 loop spans 16 amino acids. CDR3: CASSSPGLAGDYEQYF. The whole variable domain, remainder taken from reference TRBV5-6 and TRBJ2-7, is DAGVTQSPTHLIKTRGQQVTLRCSPKSGHDTVSWYQQALGQGPQFIFQYYEEEERQRGNFPDRFSGHQFPNYSSELNVNALLLGDSALYLCASSSPGLAGDYEQYFGPGTRLTVT.

The CDR3 protein is CATSRESSGRVANEQFF. The rearrangement joins TRBV15 to TRBJ2-1; there is no DNA to check the TCRdb D call of TRBD2. The CDR3 is 17 residues long. Germline V gives CDR1 LNHNV, CDR2 YYDKDF (reference sequence).

This sequence joins TRBV3-1 and TRBJ2-7. Germline-derived CDR1 and CDR2 are LGHDT and YNNKEL (reference sequence). The CDR3 totals 12 residues. CDR3 sequence: CASNRVGYEQYF.

The chain's CDR3 is CASSRQAPFMNTEAFF. V usage is TRBV19 and J usage is TRBJ1-1; TCRdb picks TRBD1, but there is no DNA to check that call. Germline V lookup: CDR1 LNHDA, CDR2 SQIVND (reference sequence). The CDR3 is made up of 16 amino acids.

The J gene is TRBJ1-6, the V gene TRBV12-3 or TRBV12-4. The CDR3 extends over 15 amino acids. The CDR3 here is CASSDYMAGRSPLHF.

This chain connects TRBV20-1 to TRBJ1-1; TCRdb gives TRBD1 as the D gene, but with no DNA this cannot be confirmed. Germline V gene data show CDR1 as DFQATT and CDR2 as SNEGSKA (reference sequence). There are 15 residues in the CDR3. CDR3 residues: CSARDPTQGNTEAFF.

This chain uses TRBV6-2 or TRBV6-3 with TRBJ2-1; the TRBD2 assignment by TCRdb is unverifiable without DNA. Looked up from germline, CDR1 is MNHEY and CDR2 is SVGEGT. The CDR3 totals 16 residues. This CDR3 is CASSPSGVSSYNEQFF.

This chain joins TRBV29-1 and TRBJ2-5; TCRdb reports TRBD1, a call that lacks DNA to check it against. The germline V gene encodes CDR1 SQVTM and CDR2 ANQGSEA. CDR3 length: 15 residues. CDR3 residues: CSASEGGLGWETQYF.

V gene TRBV6-5 combines with J gene TRBJ2-3; TCRdb outputs TRBD2, but without DNA this stays unchecked. There are 12 residues in the CDR3. CDR1 and CDR2 (germline): MNHEY, SVGAGI. CDR3 region: CASGTSRDTQYF.

The gene calls are TRBV20-1 and TRBJ2-7. CDR3 length equals 13 residues. CDR1 and CDR2 (germline): DFQATT, SNEGSKA (reference sequence). CDR3 amino acids: CSARADRAPEQYF.

The chain employs TRBV5-1 and TRBJ1-6; the D gene TCRdb calls, TRBD1, cannot be checked with no DNA. CDR3 size: 16 residues. The germline V gene encodes CDR1 SGHRS and CDR2 YFSETQ. The CDR3 reads CASSYGTGTYNSPLHF. The full variable domain, in which reference TRBV5-1 and TRBJ1-6 provide the parts outside the CDR3, is KAGVTQTPRYLIKTRGQQVTLSCSPISGHRSVSWYQQTPGQGLQFLFEYFSETQRNKGNFPGRFSGRQFSNSRSEMNVSTLELGDSALYLCASSYGTGTYNSPLHFGNGTRLTVT.

The V gene is TRBV12-3 or TRBV12-4, the J gene TRBJ2-7; the TCRdb D gene call, TRBD1, has no DNA to confirm it. The CDR3 length is 13 residues. The CDR3 loop is CASKLGTAYEQYF.

The J gene is TRBJ2-3, the V gene TRBV5-1. Germline-derived CDR1 and CDR2 are SGHRS and YFSETQ. This CDR3 region has 16 residues. The CDR3 reads CASSVGTLPGTDTQYF.

V gene TRBV7-6 combines with J gene TRBJ1-4; the D call from TCRdb, TRBD1, cannot be confirmed without DNA. This CDR3 has 18 residues. CDR1 is SGHVS, CDR2 FNYEAQ, per germline. This chain's CDR3 is CASSLVRYWTEDNEKLFF.

The gene calls are TRBV10-2 and TRBJ2-1; as DNA is missing, the TRBD1 call by TCRdb cannot be tested. The length of the CDR3 is 15 residues. Germline V CDR1 and CDR2: WSHSY, SAAADI. CDR3 protein: CASTTGTVSPNEQFF.